Listed below are T cell receptor beta chains from one sample, sequenced in a study of early T cells in non-severe SARS-CoV-2 infection. In TCRdb, the 5' RACE reads were re-called with MiXCR into one record per CDR3 protein. The sample records 50,000 or so distinct CDR3 sequences, roughly 4.5% being singletons. What was sequenced was whole blood. The source is an adult who was a healthcare worker with PCR-confirmed SARS-CoV-2 infection or an uninfected control (not recorded which). Both conserved end residues are trimmed from each CDR3.

j_call v_call cdr3_aa
TRBJ1-3 TRBV28 ASSFAGGTSGNTIY
TRBJ2-3 TRBV10-3 AIRDRGLSTDTQY
TRBJ2-3 TRBV29-1 SVSGPISTDTQY
TRBJ2-1 TRBV5-5 ASSDGPYNEQF
TRBJ2-3 TRBV5-6 ASSLEADTQY
TRBJ2-2 TRBV5-6 ASSFFTGELF
TRBJ2-1 TRBV11-2 ASSFLQGAYEQF
TRBJ2-3 TRBV11-1 ASSPRDSYTDTQY
TRBJ2-5 TRBV4-3 ASSQDGYQETQY
TRBJ2-1 TRBV7-6 ASSSSSGSSYNEQF
TRBJ2-5 TRBV9 ASSAGTSGGQETQY
TRBJ1-1 TRBV7-9 ASSPRTGASEAF
TRBJ2-2 TRBV29-1 SVGSTGELF
TRBJ2-1 TRBV11-2 ASSLDYPDRGTYNEQF
TRBJ2-7 TRBV6-2/TRBV6-3 ASRLSATYEQY
TRBJ2-2 TRBV7-2 ASSPASGGSNTGELF
TRBJ2-7 TRBV30 AWSFPPRQTMTYEQY
TRBJ1-3 TRBV2 ASSEISGNTIY
TRBJ2-6 TRBV20-1 SARDSSGANVLT
TRBJ2-7 TRBV6-5 ASSSVPGPGPREQY
TRBJ2-7 TRBV20-1 SARDRGYEQY
TRBJ2-4 TRBV7-2 ASSPDFTRAKNIQY
TRBJ2-5 TRBV7-2 ASSLPLGEADQETQY
TRBJ2-2 TRBV2 ASGEGRNTGELF
TRBJ1-1 TRBV29-1 SVEGHPNTEAF
TRBJ1-4 TRBV7-2 ASSRPNEKLF
TRBJ1-1 TRBV11-3 ASSLQGNTEAF
TRBJ2-2 TRBV3-1 ASSQDLSSGTTGELF
TRBJ2-7 TRBV4-3 ASSQDLEQYYEQY
TRBJ2-2 TRBV7-2 ASSQSGGVTGELF
TRBJ1-5 TRBV19 ATQGQPNQPQH
TRBJ1-4 TRBV7-2 ASSLNGNEKLF
TRBJ1-4 TRBV5-6 ASSLRTVEKLF
TRBJ2-1 TRBV20-1 SARDPSLWAAREQF
TRBJ2-1 TRBV3-1 ASSQDRAGRGYNEQF
TRBJ1-5 TRBV7-2 ASSTEGALNQPQH
TRBJ2-5 TRBV3-1 ASKGGGGETQY
TRBJ2-3 TRBV30 AWSVSDTQY
TRBJ2-3 TRBV2 ASSLLAEDTDTQY
TRBJ2-1 TRBV7-9 ASSLGAQTYNEQF
TRBJ2-7 TRBV7-2 ASSWDGSSYEQY
TRBJ2-5 TRBV2 ASSLAGGPETQY
TRBJ2-2 TRBV2 ASSELGAGVQGGELF
TRBJ2-6 TRBV20-1 SARDVVSGANVLT
TRBJ1-1 TRBV7-9 ASSFGQTEAF
TRBJ2-2 TRBV6-6 ASGGRLNTGELF
TRBJ2-3 TRBV10-2 ASSSAAGTDTQY
TRBJ2-1 TRBV28 ASSLTSGMYNEQF
TRBJ1-2 TRBV7-9 ASRPAELGYT
TRBJ2-3 TRBV10-3 AISDTGGEDTQY
TRBJ2-2 TRBV9 ASSGPWVTGELF
TRBJ2-2 TRBV13 ASSLRAITGELF
TRBJ1-1 TRBV19 ASSITGITEAF
TRBJ2-6 TRBV6-5 ASSATDSGANVLT
TRBJ1-4 TRBV5-1 ASSQDATNEKLF
TRBJ1-5 TRBV4-1 ASSQGGLAHQPQH
TRBJ2-7 TRBV28 ASSHGTDRYEQY
TRBJ2-5 TRBV20-1 SALYQAQQETQY
TRBJ1-5 TRBV7-2 ASSLTTGPNQPQH
TRBJ2-7 TRBV5-1 ASSGTNGNEQY